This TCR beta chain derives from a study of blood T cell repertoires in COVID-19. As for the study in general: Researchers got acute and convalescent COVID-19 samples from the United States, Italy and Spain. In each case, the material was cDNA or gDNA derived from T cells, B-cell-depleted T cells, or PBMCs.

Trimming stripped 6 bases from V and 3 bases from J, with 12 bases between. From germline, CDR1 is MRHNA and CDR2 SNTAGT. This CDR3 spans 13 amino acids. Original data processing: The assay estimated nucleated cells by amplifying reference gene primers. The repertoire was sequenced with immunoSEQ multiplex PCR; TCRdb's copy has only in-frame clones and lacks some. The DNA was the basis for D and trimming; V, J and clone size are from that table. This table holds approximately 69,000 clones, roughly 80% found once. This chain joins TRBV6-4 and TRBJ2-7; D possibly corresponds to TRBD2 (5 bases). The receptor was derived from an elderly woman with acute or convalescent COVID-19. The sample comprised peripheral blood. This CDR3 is CASRTSDFYEQYF. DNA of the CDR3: TGTGCCAGCAGGACATCGGACTTCTACGAGCAGTACTTC.